This T cell receptor (beta chain) originates from a study of control samples from healthy donors and cancer patients. Produced via immunoSEQ multiplex PCR; TCRdb's table is partial and in-frame only. The sample comprises about 160,000 clones, 96% of which are singletons, and around 0.92% rests with the top ten. Looked up from germline, CDR1 is SGHVS and CDR2 is FQNEAQ. This CDR3 region has 17 residues. V was pared by 2 bases and J by 0 bases, with 14 bases between. Material for sequencing was blood. The sequence was collected from a woman aged 25 to 39 in good health. The genes are TRBV7-8 and TRBJ2-1, with a possible D match to TRBD2 (5 bases). DNA for the CDR3: TGTGCCAGCAGCTTATGGCCTAGCAAAAGCTCCTACAATGAGCAGTTCTTC. It codes for CASSLWPSKSSYNEQFF.